Below are 28 T cell receptor beta chains sequenced from a single sample in a study of cytomegalovirus exposure and HLA in healthy donors. The PCR made use of 60 Vbeta and 13 Jbeta primers. The assay was immunoSEQ multiplex PCR, and TCRdb's table has in-frame clones only and misses some. The sample includes over 130,000 clones, 80% of them seen just once. The specimen sequenced was PBMCs. These receptors originate from a female donor in good health and CMV-seronegative.

The chain couples TRBV6-1 to TRBJ2-7; 7 positions agree with TRBD1. Losses at the gene ends were 6 bases for V and 1 base for J; bases not matched to a gene: 12. Per the germline V gene, CDR1 is MNHNS and CDR2 is SASEGT. This CDR3 is 16 amino acids long. CDR3 bases: TGTGCCAGCAGGGAAATGGACAGGTTACCATCCTACGAGCAGTACTTC. As protein: CASREMDRLPSYEQYF.

This chain uses TRBV7-9 with TRBJ1-1; D remains ambiguous. Trimming removed 3 bases at V and 3 bases at J, with 5 bases between. Germline CDR1 reads SEHNR; CDR2 reads FQNEAQ (reference sequence). The CDR3 sequence is 12 residues long. CDR3 protein: CASSFSDTEAFF. CDR3 nucleotides: TGTGCCAGCAGCTTCTCAGACACTGAAGCTTTCTTT.

The chain employs TRBV29-1 and TRBJ1-1, with D perhaps TRBD1 (6 bases). Germline V gives CDR1 SQVTM, CDR2 ANQGSEA. This CDR3 region has 12 residues. The V gene lost 2 bases and the J gene lost 7 bases, with 11 bases spanning the gap. The CDR3 DNA reads as TGCAGCGTTGAATTATCCAGGGGTGAAGCTTTCTTT. This encodes CSVELSRGEAFF.

The table lists this clone with a count of one. The chain employs TRBV2 and TRBJ1-1, with D maybe TRBD1 (5 bases). CDR1 and CDR2 (germline): SNHLY, FYNNEI. Trimming cost V 4 bases and J 1 base, with 16 bases left between them. The CDR3 spans 16 residues. The DNA for the CDR3 is TGTGCCAGCAGTGGCCCTGGGGGGATCGCGAACACTGAAGCTTTCTTT. This codes for CASSGPGGIANTEAFF.

The rearrangement links TRBV9 to TRBJ1-2, with D hard to call. The length of the CDR3 is 15 residues. Trimming removed 3 bases from V and 2 bases from J, with 14 bases in between. The germline V gene has CDR1 SGDLS and CDR2 YYNGEE. The CDR3 DNA sequence: TGTGCCAGCAGCGCCAACAGTTACTCAAACTATGGCTACACCTTC. Its translation is CASSANSYSNYGYTF.

This chain links TRBV20-1 with TRBJ2-7, with D perhaps TRBD1 (5 bases). The CDR3 totals 11 residues. Germline V lookup: CDR1 DFQATT, CDR2 SNEGSKA (reference sequence). Between the trimmed V and J ends, which lost 2 bases and 6 bases, there was a span of 8 bases. CDR3 bases: TGCAGTGCTAGACCCAGGGCCGAGCAGTACTTC. Translation: CSARPRAEQYF.

The table lists this clone with a few counts. The CDR3 is CASSLRGPLFYSNQPQHF. CDR3 DNA sequence: TGTGCCAGCAGTTTGCGGGGACCGCTTTTTTATAGCAATCAGCCCCAGCATTTT. The chain carries TRBV27 and TRBJ1-5, with a tentative D call TRBD1 (5 bases). Trimming pared 3 bases from V and 0 bases from J, leaving 18 bases between. Germline V gene lookup returns CDR1 MNHEY and CDR2 SMNVEV (reference sequence). CDR3 size: 18 residues.

The chain carries TRBV29-1 and TRBJ2-1; 8 bases align to TRBD2. V shed 2 bases and J 9 bases; nucleotides not matched to a gene: 3. The CDR3 runs to 12 residues. The germline gives CDR1 SQVTM, CDR2 ANQGSEA. The CDR3 loop reads CSVEREGSEQFF. Written as DNA, the CDR3 is TGCAGCGTTGAACGGGAGGGTAGTGAGCAGTTCTTC.

The V and J genes are TRBV21-1 and TRBJ1-2; no DNA check was done on the table's D call, TRBD1. TRBV21-1 is reported as a pseudogene. The CDR3 runs to 14 residues. DNA for the CDR3: TGTGCCAGCAGGGGGGCAGGCACCTCCTATGGCTACACCTTC. Translated, it gives CASRGAGTSYGYTF.

There are a few counts of this clone. The CDR3 loop is CASTRIQGANTEAFF. The CDR3 nucleotides read TGTGCCAGCACTAGAATACAGGGGGCGAACACTGAAGCTTTCTTT. The chain couples TRBV6-1 to TRBJ1-1; 9 nucleotides agree with TRBD1. Trimming at V came to 7 bases and at J to 1 base, leaving 7 bases not matched to a gene. The CDR3 has 15 residues. In germline, CDR1 is MNHNS, CDR2 SASEGT.

This chain connects TRBV29-1 to TRBJ1-1; unclear D gene. CDR1 is SQVTM, CDR2 ANQGSEA, per germline. Trimming left V 4 bases short and J 4 bases short, with 19 bases between. This CDR3 comprises 15 residues. The CDR3, as DNA: TGCAGCGTTGCGCCAACGGGAACGTCTTTCACTGAAGCTTTCTTT. This sequence encodes CSVAPTGTSFTEAFF. The variable domain in full, completed from reference TRBV29-1 and TRBJ1-1, reads SAVISQKPSRDICQRGTSLTIQCQVDSQVTMMFWYRQQPGQSLTLIATANQGSEATYESGFVIDKFPISRPNLTFSTLTVSNMSPEDSSIYLCSVAPTGTSFTEAFFGQGTRLTVV.

The V call is TRBV7-3, the J call TRBJ2-1, with 13 bases fitting TRBD2. This CDR3 has 21 residues. Germline-derived CDR1 and CDR2 are SGHTA and FQGTGA. V trimming: 2 bases; J trimming: 0 bases; junction bases outside the gene matches: 13. This CDR3 reads CASSLPRPGLAGTSSYNEQFF. CDR3 DNA sequence: TGTGCCAGCAGCTTACCCCGACCGGGACTAGCGGGAACGAGCTCCTACAATGAGCAGTTCTTC.

With respect to this clone: One end of the junction varies from germline; a read error may be responsible. The chain joins TRBV28 to TRBJ2-7, with 8 bases lining up with TRBD1. This CDR3 has 15 amino acids. Per germline, CDR1 MDHEN and CDR2 SYDVKM. This CDR3 reads CASSPPDRASSEQYF. For the CDR3, the DNA is TGTGCCAGCAGTCCCCCGGACAGGGCCTCCTCCGAGCAGTACTTC.

The rearrangement joins TRBV18 to TRBJ1-5, with TRBD1 as a possible D gene (5 bases). The CDR3 covers 14 residues. In germline, CDR1 is KGHSH, CDR2 LQKENI. The germline V and J ends were trimmed by 1 base and 5 bases, with 9 bases remaining between them. The CDR3 bases are TGTGCCAGCTCACCACGGCAGGGTGATCAGCCCCAGCATTTT. This codes for CASSPRQGDQPQHF.

The chain couples TRBV28 to TRBJ2-7, with a possible D match to TRBD2 (5 bases). V was clipped by 5 bases and J by 3 bases, with 14 bases between them. Per the germline V gene, CDR1 is MDHEN and CDR2 is SYDVKM. The CDR3 totals 14 residues. CDR3 in amino acids: CASSGGGLVYEQYF. Written as DNA, the CDR3 is TGTGCCAGCAGTGGAGGTGGCCTAGTCTACGAGCAGTACTTC. Full variable domain (remainder filled in from reference TRBV28 and TRBJ2-7): DVKVTQSSRYLVKRTGEKVFLECVQDMDHENMFWYRQDPGLGLRLIYFSYDVKMKEKGDIPEGYSVSREKKERFSLILESASTNQTSMYLCASSGGGLVYEQYFGPGTRLTVT.

The chain recombines TRBV19 with TRBJ1-1; TRBD1 aligns across 8 bases. CDR1 and CDR2 (germline): LNHDA, SQIVND (reference sequence). After removal of 2 bases from V and 5 bases from J, the junction contained 1 base not matched to a gene. This CDR3 spans 13 amino acids. In DNA form, the CDR3 reads TGTGCCAGTAGTATACAGGGGGCAACTGAAGCTTTCTTT. Its protein product is CASSIQGATEAFF.

The chain's CDR3 is CASKGLGRDTQYF. DNA of the CDR3: TGTGCCAGTAAGGGACTAGGCCGAGATACGCAGTATTTT. The V call is TRBV19, the J call TRBJ2-3, with TRBD2 matching over 8 bases. The CDR3 has 13 amino acids. The J segment lost 5 bases and the V segment lost 7 bases, leaving 5 bases of the junction unmatched. Germline CDR1 LNHDA, CDR2 SQIVND (reference sequence).

The chain joins TRBV5-1 to TRBJ2-6; D possibly corresponds to TRBD2 (6 bases). Trimming removed 0 bases at V and 1 base at J, with 14 bases between. This CDR3 region has 18 residues. Germline V CDR1 and CDR2: SGHRS, YFSETQ. This chain's CDR3 is CASSLGSGYRSGANVLTF. CDR3 nucleotides: TGCGCCAGCAGCTTGGGGAGCGGGTACAGGTCTGGGGCCAACGTCCTGACTTTC.

The chain couples TRBV10-3 to TRBJ2-3; 7 bases are a match to TRBD2. The CDR3 runs to 15 residues. V gave up 4 bases and J gave up 0 bases; unmatched junction bases: 4. The germline gives CDR1 ENHRY, CDR2 SYGVKD. The CDR3 loop reads CAISAHSGSTDTQYF. The DNA of the CDR3 is TGTGCCATCAGTGCCCATAGCGGGAGCACAGATACGCAGTATTTT.

The gene calls are TRBV5-6 and TRBJ1-1; tentatively, D is TRBD1 (6 bases). Germline values: CDR1 SGHDT, CDR2 YYEEEE. CDR3 length: 15 amino acids. V lost 4 bases and J lost 4, with 17 bases in between. The CDR3 loop is CASSHGGGGGTEAFF. CDR3 in DNA: TGTGCCAGCAGCCATGGGGGGGGCGGGGGCACTGAAGCTTTCTTT.

The chain couples TRBV30 to TRBJ2-7; TRBD2 matches 11 bases. V dropped 8 bases and J dropped 2; count of bases not matched to a gene: 8. CDR1 and CDR2 from the germline V gene are GTSNPN and SVGIG (reference sequence). The CDR3 consists of 14 residues. CDR3: CAGSLAGGPYEQYF. CDR3 nucleotides: TGTGCCGGTAGTTTAGCGGGAGGGCCCTACGAGCAGTACTTC.

V and J are TRBV28 and TRBJ1-4; D remains unclear. Trimming cost V 3 bases and J 4 bases, with 12 bases left between them. Germline V gene sequence: CDR1 MDHEN, CDR2 SYDVKM. This CDR3 has 15 residues. This CDR3 reads CASSFQQIGNEKLFF. The CDR3 nucleotides are TGTGCCAGCAGTTTCCAACAGATTGGTAATGAAAAACTGTTTTTT.

This chain connects TRBV4-1 to TRBJ2-7; 7 bases are a match to TRBD2. The CDR3 consists of 16 residues. With V trimmed by 4 bases and J by 7 bases, 16 bases remained unmatched. CDR1 is MGHRA and CDR2 is YSYEKL in the germline V gene. The CDR3 coding sequence is TGCGCCAGCAGCCCCTTTGTCGCGGGAGCGTATGGGGAGCAGTACTTC. Amino acid sequence: CASSPFVAGAYGEQYF.

V usage is TRBV7-9 and J usage is TRBJ1-1; maybe TRBD1 (5 bases). This CDR3 region has 15 residues. The V end was cut by 4 bases, the J end by 0 bases, with 12 bases between. The germline V gene has CDR1 SEHNR and CDR2 FQNEAQ (reference sequence). CDR3: CASSSSGLMNTEAFF. CDR3 in DNA: TGTGCCAGCAGCTCCTCGGGACTTATGAACACTGAAGCTTTCTTT.

The chain combines TRBV10-2 with TRBJ2-1; 12 bases are a match to TRBD2. Germline lookup yields CDR1 WSHSY and CDR2 SAAADI. This CDR3 is built from 16 residues. The V segment lost 2 bases and the J segment 8 bases; nucleotides outside the gene matches: 7. The CDR3 DNA reads TGCGCCAGCAGTGAGGGCCTAGCGGGAGGGCCGGATGAGCAGTTCTTC. Encoded protein: CASSEGLAGGPDEQFF.

The chain links TRBV10-2 to TRBJ2-5; D is perhaps TRBD2 (7 bases). The CDR3 sequence is 11 residues long. CDR1 is WSHSY and CDR2 is SAAADI in the germline V gene. The V end was cut by 8 bases, the J end by 7 bases, with 11 bases between. The CDR3 region has the DNA TGCGCCAGCGAGGGGGAGGGGACCCAGTACTTC. Its protein is CASEGEGTQYF.

This chain connects TRBV25-1 to TRBJ2-7, with TRBD1 as a possible D gene (6 bases). The CDR3 has 15 residues. Germline CDR1 reads MGHDK; CDR2 reads SYGVNS. Trimming stripped 2 bases from V and 3 bases from J, with 14 bases between. The CDR3 DNA reads TGTGCCAGCAGTGAAGGGACACCCAGCCTCTACGAGCAGTACTTC. Translated: CASSEGTPSLYEQYF.

The chain links TRBV2 to TRBJ1-2, with 7 positions matching TRBD1. J gave up 3 bases and V 10 bases, and 11 bases lay outside the gene matches. The CDR3 consists of 14 residues. Germline-derived CDR1 and CDR2 are SNHLY and FYNNEI. CDR3 residues: CATTQTGVDYGYTF. In nucleotides, the CDR3 is TGTGCCACCACCCAAACAGGGGTCGACTATGGCTACACCTTC.